The rows below give T cell receptor beta chains drawn from one sample of a study of cytomegalovirus exposure and HLA in healthy donors. Some clones are missing from TCRdb's copy, which holds only in-frame ones; the method was immunoSEQ multiplex PCR. Here the sample spans 160,000 or so clones, around four fifths being singletons. The sequenced sample was PBMCs. Receptor source: a man aged 45-60 years in good health and CMV-seropositive. CDR3s include the opening cysteine and the closing phenylalanine or tryptophan. A D gene is named only where the DNA matches it firmly. Expanded clones get a size class; other rows say once, few or many, or leave the size out.

>TRBD1|TRBJ1-5|.|TRBV6-1
CASSEPTGGRQPQHF
TGTGCCAGCAGTGAACCGACAGGGGGCCGTCAGCCCCAGCATTTT
>TRBD1|TRBJ1-2|.|TRBV5-4
CASSGGQGAKGYTF
TGTGCCAGCAGCGGGGGACAGGGGGCGAAAGGCTACACCTTC
>.|TRBJ1-2|few|TRBV5-6
CASSSQAVYGYTF
TGTGCCAGCAGCTCCCAGGCAGTCTATGGCTACACCTTC
>.|TRBJ2-3|.|TRBV18
CASSPPMGPDTQYF
TGTGCCAGCTCACCACCGATGGGCCCAGATACGCAGTATTTT
>.|TRBJ1-3|.|TRBV30
CAWSVDSGNGNTIYF
TGTGCCTGGAGTGTCGATTCGGGGAATGGAAACACCATATATTTT
>.|TRBJ1-1|.|TRBV19
CASSPPLTAEAFF
TGTGCCAGTAGTCCCCCCTTGACAGCTGAAGCTTTCTTT
>.|TRBJ2-7|.|TRBV7-2
CASSLGQAIYEQYF
TGTGCCAGCAGCTTAGGACAGGCAATCTACGAGCAGTACTTC
>TRBD2|TRBJ2-1|.|TRBV27
CASTPSGSYNEQFF
TGTGCCAGCACCCCTAGCGGGAGTTACAATGAGCAGTTCTTC
>TRBD1|TRBJ2-1|.|TRBV5-1
CASSLGTGVYNEQFF
TGCGCCAGCAGCTTGGGGACAGGGGTATACAATGAGCAGTTCTTC
>TRBD1|TRBJ1-5|few|TRBV4-1
CASSQAGGLSNQPQHF
TGCGCCAGCAGCCAAGCAGGGGGCCTTAGCAATCAGCCCCAGCATTTT
>.|TRBJ2-7|.|TRBV30
CAWKNRFTYEQYF
TGTGCCTGGAAAAATCGGTTTACCTACGAGCAGTACTTC
>TRBD1|TRBJ2-7|.|TRBV6-1
CASSNPGQGTYEQYF
TGTGCCAGCAGTAACCCGGGACAGGGGACCTACGAGCAGTACTTC
>.|TRBJ2-7|few|TRBV30
CAPLQGRRFYEQYF
TGTGCCCCCTTGCAGGGGCGCCGATTCTACGAGCAGTACTTC
>.|TRBJ2-7|.|TRBV29-1
CSVVGLQGRYEQYF
TGCAGCGTTGTGGGGTTGCAGGGGCGGTACGAGCAGTACTTC
>TRBD1|TRBJ1-5|few|TRBV4-3
CASSQDRGFWPQHF
TGCGCCAGCAGCCAAGACAGGGGGTTTTGGCCCCAGCATTTT
>TRBD2|TRBJ2-5|.|TRBV7-9
CASRPLAGGPGTQYF
TGTGCCAGCAGACCACTAGCGGGAGGGCCTGGGACCCAGTACTTC
>.|TRBJ2-1|.|TRBV29-1
CSVELIAGPGYNEQFF
TGCAGCGTTGAGCTGATAGCCGGCCCCGGGTACAATGAGCAGTTCTTC
>TRBD1|TRBJ2-5|.|TRBV7-7
CASSTQTGGLETQYF
TGTGCCAGCAGCACCCAGACAGGGGGCCTGGAGACCCAGTACTTC
>TRBD1|TRBJ2-5|.|TRBV19
CASNGQDRETQYF
TGTGCCAGTAACGGACAGGATCGGGAGACCCAGTACTTC
>.|TRBJ2-6|.|TRBV18
CASSLGGGSSSGANVLTF
TGTGCCAGCTCGCTGGGTGGGGGCAGCTCCTCTGGGGCCAACGTCCTGACTTTC
>.|TRBJ1-5|once|TRBV5-1
CASSLEGVSNQPQHF
TGCGCCAGCAGCTTGGAGGGGGTAAGCAATCAGCCCCAGCATTTT
>.|TRBJ2-3|.|TRBV9
CASSPGGTDTQYF
TGTGCCAGCAGCCCCGGGGGCACAGATACGCAGTATTTT
>TRBD2|TRBJ2-7|.|TRBV2
CASVSGDSSYEQYF
TGTGCCAGCGTTAGCGGGGATTCCTCCTACGAGCAGTACTTC